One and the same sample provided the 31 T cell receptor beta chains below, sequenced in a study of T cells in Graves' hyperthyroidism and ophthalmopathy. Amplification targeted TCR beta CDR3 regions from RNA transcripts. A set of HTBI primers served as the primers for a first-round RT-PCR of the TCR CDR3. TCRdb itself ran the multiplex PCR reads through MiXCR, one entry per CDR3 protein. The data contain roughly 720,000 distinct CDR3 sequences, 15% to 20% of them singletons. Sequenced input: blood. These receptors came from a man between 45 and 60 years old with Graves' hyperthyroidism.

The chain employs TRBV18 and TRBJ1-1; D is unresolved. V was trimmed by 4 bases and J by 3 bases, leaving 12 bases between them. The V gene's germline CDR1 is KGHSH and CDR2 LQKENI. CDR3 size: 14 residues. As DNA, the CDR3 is TGTGCCAGCTCACGGGATCAAATGGACACTGAAGCTTTCTTT. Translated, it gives CASSRDQMDTEAFF.

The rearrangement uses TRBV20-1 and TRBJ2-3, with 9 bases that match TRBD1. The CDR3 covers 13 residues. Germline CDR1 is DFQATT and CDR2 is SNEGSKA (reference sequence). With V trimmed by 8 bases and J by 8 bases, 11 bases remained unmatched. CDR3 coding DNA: TGCAGTCCAAATACAGGGGGCCCTGGTACGCAGTATTTT. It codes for CSPNTGGPGTQYF.

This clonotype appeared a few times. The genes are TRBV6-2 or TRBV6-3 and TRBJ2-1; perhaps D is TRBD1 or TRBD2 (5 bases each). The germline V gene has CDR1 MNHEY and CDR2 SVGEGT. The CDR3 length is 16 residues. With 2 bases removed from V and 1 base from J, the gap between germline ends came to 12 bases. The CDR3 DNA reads TGTGCCAGCAGTTACACGGGACGGAGATCCTACAATGAGCAGTTCTTC. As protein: CASSYTGRRSYNEQFF.

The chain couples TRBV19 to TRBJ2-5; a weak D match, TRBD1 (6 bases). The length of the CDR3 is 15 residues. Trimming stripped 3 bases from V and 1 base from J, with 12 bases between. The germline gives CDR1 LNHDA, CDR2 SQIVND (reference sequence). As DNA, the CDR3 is TGTGCCAGTAGTATTGGGGGCTCGGTCCAAGAGACCCAGTACTTC. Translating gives CASSIGGSVQETQYF.

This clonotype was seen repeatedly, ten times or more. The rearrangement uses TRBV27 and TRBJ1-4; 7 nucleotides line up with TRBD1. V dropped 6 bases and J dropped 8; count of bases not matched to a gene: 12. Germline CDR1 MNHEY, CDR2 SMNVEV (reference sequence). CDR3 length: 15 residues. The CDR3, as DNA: TGTGCCAGCAGACCACGACAGGGACGAGAAGAAAAACTGTTTTTT. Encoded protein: CASRPRQGREEKLFF.

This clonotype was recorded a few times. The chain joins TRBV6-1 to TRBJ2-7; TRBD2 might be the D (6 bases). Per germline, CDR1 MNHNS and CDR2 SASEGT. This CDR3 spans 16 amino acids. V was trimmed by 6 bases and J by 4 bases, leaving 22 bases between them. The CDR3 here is CASSSLTGALLYEQYF. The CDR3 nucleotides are TGTGCCAGCAGCTCATTAACGGGAGCCCTCCTGTACGAGCAGTACTTC.

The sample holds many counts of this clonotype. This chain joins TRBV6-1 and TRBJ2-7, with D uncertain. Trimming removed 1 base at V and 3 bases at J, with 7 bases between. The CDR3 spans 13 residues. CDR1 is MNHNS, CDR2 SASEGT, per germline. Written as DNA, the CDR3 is TGTGCCAGCAGTGAAGAGTCCAGCTACGAGCAGTACTTC. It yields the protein CASSEESSYEQYF.

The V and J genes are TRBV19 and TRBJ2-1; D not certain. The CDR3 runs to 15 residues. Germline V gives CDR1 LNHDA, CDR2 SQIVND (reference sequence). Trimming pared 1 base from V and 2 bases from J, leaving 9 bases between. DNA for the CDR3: TGTGCCAGTAGTATAGTGAGTGGCACCTACAATGAGCAGTTCTTC. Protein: CASSIVSGTYNEQFF.

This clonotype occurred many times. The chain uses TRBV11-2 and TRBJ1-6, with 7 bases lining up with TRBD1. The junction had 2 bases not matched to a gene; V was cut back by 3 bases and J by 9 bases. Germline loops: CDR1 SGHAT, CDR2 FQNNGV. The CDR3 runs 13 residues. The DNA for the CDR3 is TGTGCCAGCAGCTTGGACAGGCTTTCACCCCTCCACTTT. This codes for CASSLDRLSPLHF. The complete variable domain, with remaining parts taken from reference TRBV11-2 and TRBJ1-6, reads EAGVAQSPRYKIIEKRQSVAFWCNPISGHATLYWYQQILGQGPKLLIQFQNNGVVDDSQLPKDRFSAERLKGVDSTLKIQPAKLEDSAVYLCASSLDRLSPLHFGNGTRLTVT.

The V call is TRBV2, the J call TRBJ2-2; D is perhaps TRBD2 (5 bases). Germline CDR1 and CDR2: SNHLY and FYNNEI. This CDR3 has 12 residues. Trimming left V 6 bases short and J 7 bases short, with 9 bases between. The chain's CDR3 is CASREEVGELFF. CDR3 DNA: TGTGCCAGCAGGGAGGAGGTCGGGGAGCTGTTTTTT.

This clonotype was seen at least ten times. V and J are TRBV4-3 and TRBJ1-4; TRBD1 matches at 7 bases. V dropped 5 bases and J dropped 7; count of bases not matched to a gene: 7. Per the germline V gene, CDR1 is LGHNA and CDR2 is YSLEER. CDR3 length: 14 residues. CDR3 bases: TGCGCCAGCAGCGCCCGGGACAGTGGTGAAAAACTGTTTTTT. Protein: CASSARDSGEKLFF.

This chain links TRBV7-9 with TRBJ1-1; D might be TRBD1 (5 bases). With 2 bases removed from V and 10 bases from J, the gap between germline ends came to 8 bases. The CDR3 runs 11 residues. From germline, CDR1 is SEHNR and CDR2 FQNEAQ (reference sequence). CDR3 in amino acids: CASSLTQGAFF. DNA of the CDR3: TGTGCCAGCAGCTTAACCCAGGGAGCTTTCTTT.

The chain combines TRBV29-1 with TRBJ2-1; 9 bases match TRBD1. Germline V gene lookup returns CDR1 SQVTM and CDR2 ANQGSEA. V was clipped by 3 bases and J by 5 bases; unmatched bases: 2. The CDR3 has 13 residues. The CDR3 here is CSVDGTGNNEQFF. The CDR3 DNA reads TGCAGCGTTGATGGGACAGGGAACAATGAGCAGTTCTTC.

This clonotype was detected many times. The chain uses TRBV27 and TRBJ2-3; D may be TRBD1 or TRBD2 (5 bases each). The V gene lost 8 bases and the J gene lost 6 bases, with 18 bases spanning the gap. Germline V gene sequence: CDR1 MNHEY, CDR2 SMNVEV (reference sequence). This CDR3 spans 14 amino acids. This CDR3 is CASGHRDPWDTQYF. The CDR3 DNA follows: TGTGCCAGCGGTCACCGGGACCCCTGGGATACGCAGTATTTT.

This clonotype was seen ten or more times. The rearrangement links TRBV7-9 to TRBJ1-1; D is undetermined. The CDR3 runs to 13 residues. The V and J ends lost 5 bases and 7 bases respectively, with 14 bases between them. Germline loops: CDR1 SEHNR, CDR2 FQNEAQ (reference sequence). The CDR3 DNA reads TGTGCCAGCAGCCAACCTGGACGGCTTGAAGCTTTCTTT. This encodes CASSQPGRLEAFF.

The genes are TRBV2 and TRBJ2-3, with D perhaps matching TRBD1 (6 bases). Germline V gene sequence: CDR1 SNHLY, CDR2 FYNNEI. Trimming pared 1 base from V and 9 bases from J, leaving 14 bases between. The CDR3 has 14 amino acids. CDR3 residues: CASSEGLATGTQYF. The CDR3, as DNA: TGTGCCAGCAGTGAAGGTCTAGCCACAGGGACGCAGTATTTT.

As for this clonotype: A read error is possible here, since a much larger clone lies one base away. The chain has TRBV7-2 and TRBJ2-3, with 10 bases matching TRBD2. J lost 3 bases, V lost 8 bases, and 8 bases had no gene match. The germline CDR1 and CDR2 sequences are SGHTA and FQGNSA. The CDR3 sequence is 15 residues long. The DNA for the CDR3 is TGTGCCAGCGTCAAACTAGCGGGACTAACAGATACGCAGTATTTT. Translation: CASVKLAGLTDTQYF.

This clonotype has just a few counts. This chain's CDR3 is CASSGGLRGAYEQYF. In DNA, the CDR3 is TGTGCCAGCAGTGGAGGGCTGCGGGGAGCCTACGAGCAGTACTTC. The V call is TRBV2, the J call TRBJ2-7, with a tentative D call TRBD2 (6 bases). This CDR3 has 15 amino acids. Germline V gene lookup returns CDR1 SNHLY and CDR2 FYNNEI. Trimming cost V 4 bases and J 2 bases, with 15 bases left between them.

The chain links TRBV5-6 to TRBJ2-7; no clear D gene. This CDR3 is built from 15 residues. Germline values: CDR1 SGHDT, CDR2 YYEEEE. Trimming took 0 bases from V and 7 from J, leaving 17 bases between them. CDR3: CASSLGASLGFEQYF. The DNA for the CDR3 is TGTGCCAGCAGCTTGGGGGCCAGCCTGGGATTTGAGCAGTACTTC.

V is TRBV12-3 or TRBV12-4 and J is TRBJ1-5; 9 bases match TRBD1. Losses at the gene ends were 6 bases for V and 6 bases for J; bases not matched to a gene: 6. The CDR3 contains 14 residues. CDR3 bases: TGTGCCAGCAGACGAACAGGGGGCAGTCAGCCCCAGCATTTT. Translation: CASRRTGGSQPQHF.

As DNA, the CDR3 is TGTGCCAGCAGCGCGAGGTTGACAGGGTTTCCTGGAAACACCATATATTTT. Residues: CASSARLTGFPGNTIYF. V is TRBV9 and J is TRBJ1-3, with 7 bases aligning to TRBD1. With V trimmed by 3 bases and J by 2 bases, 11 bases remained unmatched. Germline-derived CDR1 and CDR2 are SGDLS and YYNGEE. CDR3 size: 17 residues.

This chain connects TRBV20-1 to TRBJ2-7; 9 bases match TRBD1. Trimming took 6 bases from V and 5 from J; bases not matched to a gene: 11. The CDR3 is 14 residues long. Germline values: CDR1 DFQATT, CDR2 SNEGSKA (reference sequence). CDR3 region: CSAPTGTGFHEQYF. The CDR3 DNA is TGCAGTGCGCCTACCGGGACAGGGTTCCACGAGCAGTACTTC.

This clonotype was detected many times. CDR3: CASSEREGLGETQYF. CDR3 sequence (DNA): TGCGCCAGCAGTGAGCGGGAGGGCCTCGGGGAGACCCAGTACTTC. The chain couples TRBV10-2 to TRBJ2-5; 8 bases fit TRBD2. V lost 2 bases to trimming and J lost 5 bases; unmatched junction nucleotides: 7. Germline V CDR1 and CDR2: WSHSY, SAAADI. The CDR3 consists of 15 residues.

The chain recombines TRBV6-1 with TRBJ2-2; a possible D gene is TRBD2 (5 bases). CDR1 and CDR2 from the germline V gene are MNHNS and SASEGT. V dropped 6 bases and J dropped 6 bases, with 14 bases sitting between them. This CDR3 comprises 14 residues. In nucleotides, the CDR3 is TGTGCCAGCAGGCCCGGGGAAGCCGCCGGGGAGCTGTTTTTT. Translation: CASRPGEAAGELFF.

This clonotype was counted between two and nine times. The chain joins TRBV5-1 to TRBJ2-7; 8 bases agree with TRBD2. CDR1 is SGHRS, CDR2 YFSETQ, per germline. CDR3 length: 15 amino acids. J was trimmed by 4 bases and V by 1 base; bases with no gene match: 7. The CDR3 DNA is TGCGCCAGCAGCTTGTCGGGGGGGATGTATTACGAGCAGTACTTC. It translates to CASSLSGGMYYEQYF.

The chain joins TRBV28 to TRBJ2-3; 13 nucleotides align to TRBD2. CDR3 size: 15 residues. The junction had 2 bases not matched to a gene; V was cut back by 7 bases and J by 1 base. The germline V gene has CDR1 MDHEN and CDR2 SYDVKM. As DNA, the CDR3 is TGTGCCAGCACTGGACTAGCGGGAGGCACAGATACGCAGTATTTT. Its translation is CASTGLAGGTDTQYF.

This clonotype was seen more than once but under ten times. For the CDR3, the DNA is TGTGCCAGCAGCGTGGGGGGGGCCCTTTACAATGAGCAGTTCTTC. It translates to CASSVGGALYNEQFF. V and J are TRBV9 and TRBJ2-1, with D possibly matching TRBD2 (7 bases). The CDR3 is made up of 15 amino acids. Trimming pared 2 bases from V and 4 bases from J, leaving 13 bases between. Germline CDR1 is SGDLS and CDR2 is YYNGEE.

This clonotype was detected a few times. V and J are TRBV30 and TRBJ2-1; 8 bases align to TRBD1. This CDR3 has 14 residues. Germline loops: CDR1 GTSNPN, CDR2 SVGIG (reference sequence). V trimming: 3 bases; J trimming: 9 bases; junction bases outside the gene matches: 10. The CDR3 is CAWRLFRGRGEQFF. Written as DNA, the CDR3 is TGTGCCTGGAGACTATTCAGGGGGCGCGGTGAGCAGTTCTTC.

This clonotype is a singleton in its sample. The CDR3 nucleotides are TGCGCCAGCAGCTTTTCAACAGGGGATCTAGCCAAAAACATTCAGTACTTC. Translated, it gives CASSFSTGDLAKNIQYF. The chain combines TRBV5-1 with TRBJ2-4; 7 bases line up with TRBD1. This CDR3 is 17 amino acids long. Germline CDR1 SGHRS, CDR2 YFSETQ. V was clipped by 2 bases and J by 0 bases; unmatched bases: 8.

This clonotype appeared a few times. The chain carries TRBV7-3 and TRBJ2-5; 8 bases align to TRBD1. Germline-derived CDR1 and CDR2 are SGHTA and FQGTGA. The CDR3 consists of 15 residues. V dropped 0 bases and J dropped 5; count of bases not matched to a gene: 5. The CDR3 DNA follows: TGTGCCAGCAGCTTAACGCCAGGGGGCGTTGAGACCCAGTACTTC. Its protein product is CASSLTPGGVETQYF. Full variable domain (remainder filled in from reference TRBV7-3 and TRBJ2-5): GAGVSQTPSNKVTEKGKYVELRCDPISGHTALYWYRQSLGQGPEFLIYFQGTGAADDSGLPNDRFFAVRPEGSVSTLKIQRTERGDSAVYLCASSLTPGGVETQYFGPGTRLLVL.

The CDR3 bases are TGTGCCAGCAGCTTTGCAGCGGGAGAAAACACCGGGGAGCTGTTTTTT. Its translation: CASSFAAGENTGELFF. The rearrangement joins TRBV5-4 to TRBJ2-2; 8 nucleotides align to TRBD2. J gave up 2 bases and V 2 bases, and 5 bases lay outside the gene matches. There are 16 residues in the CDR3. Germline-derived CDR1 and CDR2 are SGHNT and YYREEE (reference sequence).